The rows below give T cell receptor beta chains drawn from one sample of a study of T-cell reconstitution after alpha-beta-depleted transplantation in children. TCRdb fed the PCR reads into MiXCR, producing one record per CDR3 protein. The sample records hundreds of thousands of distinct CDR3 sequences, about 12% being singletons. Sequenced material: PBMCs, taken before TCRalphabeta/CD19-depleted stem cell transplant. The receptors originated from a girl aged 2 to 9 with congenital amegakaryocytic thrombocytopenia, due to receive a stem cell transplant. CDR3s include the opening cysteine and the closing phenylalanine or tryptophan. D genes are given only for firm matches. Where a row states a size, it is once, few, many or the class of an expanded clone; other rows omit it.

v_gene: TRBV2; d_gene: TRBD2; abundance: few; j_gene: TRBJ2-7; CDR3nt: TGTGCCAGCAGTGAAGTCGGGACTAGCGGTTCCGACGAGCAGTACTTC; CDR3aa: CASSEVGTSGSDEQYF
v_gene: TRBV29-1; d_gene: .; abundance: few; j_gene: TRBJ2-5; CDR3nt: TGCAGCGTTGTCGCCGACAGAGAGACCCAGTACTTC; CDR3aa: CSVVADRETQYF
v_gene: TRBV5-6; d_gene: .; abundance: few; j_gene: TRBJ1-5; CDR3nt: TGTGCCAGCAGCTTGGTGGACCTTAGCAATCAGCCCCAGCATTTT; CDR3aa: CASSLVDLSNQPQHF
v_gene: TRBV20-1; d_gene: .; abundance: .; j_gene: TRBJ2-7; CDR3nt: TGCAGTGCTATTCCCCCTTTCTTGGCGTCCCTGGAGTCCTACGAGCAGTACTTC; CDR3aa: CSAIPPFLASLESYEQYF
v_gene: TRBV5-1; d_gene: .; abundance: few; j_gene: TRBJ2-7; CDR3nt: TGCGCCAGCAGCTTCCTATACTCCTACGAGCAGTACTTC; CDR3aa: CASSFLYSYEQYF
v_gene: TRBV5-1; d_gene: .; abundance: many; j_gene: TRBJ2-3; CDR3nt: TGCGCCAGCAGCTTTTTTCCTAGCACAGATACGCAGTATTTT; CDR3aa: CASSFFPSTDTQYF
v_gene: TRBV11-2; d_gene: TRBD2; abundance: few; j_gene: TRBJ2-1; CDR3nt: TGTGCCAGCAGGCGAGGTGGGGGGACTAGCGGGAGAAGTGAGCAGTTCTTC; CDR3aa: CASRRGGGTSGRSEQFF
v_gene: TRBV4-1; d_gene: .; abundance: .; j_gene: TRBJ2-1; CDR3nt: TGCGCCAGCAGCCAAGGGTCCAAGCAAATTGAGCAGTTCTTC; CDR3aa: CASSQGSKQIEQFF
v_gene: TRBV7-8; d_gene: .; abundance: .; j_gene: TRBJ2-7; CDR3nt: TGTGCCAGCAGCCAAACGACAGGAGCCTACGAGCAGTACTTC; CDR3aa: CASSQTTGAYEQYF
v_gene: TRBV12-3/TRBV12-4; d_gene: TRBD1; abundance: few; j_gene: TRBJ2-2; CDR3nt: TGTGCCAGCAGTCTCGGGACAGCAATATCCACCGGGGAGCTGTTTTTT; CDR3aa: CASSLGTAISTGELFF
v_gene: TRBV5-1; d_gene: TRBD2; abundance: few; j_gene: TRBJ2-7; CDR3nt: TGCGCCAGCAGCTTGTCTTCTAGCGGCTCCTACGAGCAGTACTTC; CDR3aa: CASSLSSSGSYEQYF
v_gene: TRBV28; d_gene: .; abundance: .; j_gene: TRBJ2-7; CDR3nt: TGTGCCAGCAGTTTATCCCCTATGGCAGGGGAGTCCTACGAGCAGTACTTC; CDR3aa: CASSLSPMAGESYEQYF
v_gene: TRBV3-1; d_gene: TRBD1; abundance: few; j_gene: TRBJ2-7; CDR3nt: TGTGCCAGCAGCCAAGATCTTACGGGACAGGGTCCCTACGAGCAGTACTTC; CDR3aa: CASSQDLTGQGPYEQYF
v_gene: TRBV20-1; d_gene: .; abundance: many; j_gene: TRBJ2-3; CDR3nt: TGCAGTGCTAGGATAGCGAGCACAGATACGCAGTATTTT; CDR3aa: CSARIASTDTQYF
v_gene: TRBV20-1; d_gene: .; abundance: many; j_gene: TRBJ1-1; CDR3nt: TGCAGTGCTAGGAGCCTAACAGGTCCCAAAAACACTGAAGCTTTCTTT; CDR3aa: CSARSLTGPKNTEAFF
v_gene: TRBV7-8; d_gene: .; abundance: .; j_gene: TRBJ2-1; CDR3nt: TGTGCCAGCATGTTCCTACAAAGCTCCTACAATGAGCAGTTCTTC; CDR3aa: CASMFLQSSYNEQFF
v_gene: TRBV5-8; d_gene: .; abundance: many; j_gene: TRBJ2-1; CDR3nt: TGTGCCAGCAGCCGGCGACCGAAAAGCTCCTACAATGAGCAGTTCTTC; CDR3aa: CASSRRPKSSYNEQFF
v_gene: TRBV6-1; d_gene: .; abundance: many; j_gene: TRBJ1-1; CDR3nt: TGTGCCAGCAGTGAAGCAAGCACTGAAGCTTTCTTT; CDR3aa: CASSEASTEAFF
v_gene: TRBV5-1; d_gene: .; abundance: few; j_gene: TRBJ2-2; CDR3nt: TGCGCCAGCAGCTTGGCCTCGCGACCTTCCGGGGAGCTGTTTTTT; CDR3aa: CASSLASRPSGELFF
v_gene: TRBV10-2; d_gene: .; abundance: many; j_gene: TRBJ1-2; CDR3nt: TGCGCCAGCAGTGAGTCGAGCAGGACTAGCTATGGCTACACCTTC; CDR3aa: CASSESSRTSYGYTF
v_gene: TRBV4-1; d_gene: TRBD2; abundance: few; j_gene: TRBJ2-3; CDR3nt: TGCGCCAGCAGCCAAGATGGCCTAGCGGGACCAGATACGCAGTATTTT; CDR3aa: CASSQDGLAGPDTQYF
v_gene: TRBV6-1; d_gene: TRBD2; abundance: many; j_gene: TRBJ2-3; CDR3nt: TGTGCCAGCAGTAGGGGGACCGGGACTAGCTTTCCAGATACGCAGTATTTT; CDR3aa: CASSRGTGTSFPDTQYF
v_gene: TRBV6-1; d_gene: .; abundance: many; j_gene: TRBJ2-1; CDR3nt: TGTGCCAGCAGTGAAGTTGGCAACCCCAATGAGCAGTTCTTC; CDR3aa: CASSEVGNPNEQFF
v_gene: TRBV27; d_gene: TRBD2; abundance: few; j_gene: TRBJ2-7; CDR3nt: TGTGCCAGCAGCCGGACGGTAGCGGGAGCAAGGGAAGACTACGAGCAGTACTTC; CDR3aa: CASSRTVAGAREDYEQYF
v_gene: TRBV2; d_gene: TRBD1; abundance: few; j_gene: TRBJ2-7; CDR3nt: TGTGCCAGCAATAGGAGACAGGGTCACTACGAGCAGTACTTC; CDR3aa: CASNRRQGHYEQYF
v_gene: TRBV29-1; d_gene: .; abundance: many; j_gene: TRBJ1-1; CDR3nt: TGCAGCGTTGAACTCCTACTGGACACTGAAGCTTTCTTT; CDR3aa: CSVELLLDTEAFF
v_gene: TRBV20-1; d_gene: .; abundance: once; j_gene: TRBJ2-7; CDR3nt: TGCAGTGCTAGTCCCCCGGCAGGGCGGGACTACGAGCAGTACTTC; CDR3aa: CSASPPAGRDYEQYF
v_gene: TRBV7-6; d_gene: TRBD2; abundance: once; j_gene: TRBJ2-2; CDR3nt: TGTGCCAGCAGCACCCGAAGCGGGGGGAACACCGGGGAGCTGTTTTTT; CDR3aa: CASSTRSGGNTGELFF
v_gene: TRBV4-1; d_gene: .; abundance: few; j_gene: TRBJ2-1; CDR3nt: TGCGCCAGCAGCCAAGATGGCGGGGGCGCCTACAATGAGCAGTTCTTC; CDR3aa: CASSQDGGGAYNEQFF
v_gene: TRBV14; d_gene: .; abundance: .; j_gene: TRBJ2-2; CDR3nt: TGTGCCAGCACGGCTACCCTGAACACCGGGGAGCTGTTTTTT; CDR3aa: CASTATLNTGELFF
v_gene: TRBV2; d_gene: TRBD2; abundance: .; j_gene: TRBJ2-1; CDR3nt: TGTGCCAGCAGGGAGCGCGGGAGACCCTACAATGAGCAGTTCTTC; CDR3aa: CASRERGRPYNEQFF
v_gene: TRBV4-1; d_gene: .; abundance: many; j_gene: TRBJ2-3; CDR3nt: TGCGCCAGCAGCCAGGTCGTAGCTCTCGTAGATACGCAGTATTTT; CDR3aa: CASSQVVALVDTQYF
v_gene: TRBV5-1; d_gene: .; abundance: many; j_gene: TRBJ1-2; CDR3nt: TGCGCCAGCAGCTTCGCCACCGGGGAAGAAGGCTACACCTTC; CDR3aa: CASSFATGEEGYTF
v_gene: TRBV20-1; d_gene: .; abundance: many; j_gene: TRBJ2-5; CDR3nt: TGCAGTGCTAGTAACAGACAAGAGACCCAGTACTTC; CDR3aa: CSASNRQETQYF
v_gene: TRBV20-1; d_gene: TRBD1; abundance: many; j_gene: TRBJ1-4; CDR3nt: TGCAGTGCTAGAGAAGGAAGGGGGCGAGGTGAAAAACTGTTTTTT; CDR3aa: CSAREGRGRGEKLFF
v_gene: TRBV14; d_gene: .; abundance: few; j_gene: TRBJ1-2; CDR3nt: TGTGCCAGCCCCAGGGACGGCTACACCTTC; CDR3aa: CASPRDGYTF
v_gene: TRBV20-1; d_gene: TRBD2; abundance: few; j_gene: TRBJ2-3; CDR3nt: TGCAGTACTACTCCCCCAGGCCTAGCGGCTGGGGATACGCAGTATTTT; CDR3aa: CSTTPPGLAAGDTQYF
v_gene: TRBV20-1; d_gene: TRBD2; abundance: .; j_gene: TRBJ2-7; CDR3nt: TGCAGTGCAGGACTAGCGGGAGGGCCTTACGAGCAGTACTTC; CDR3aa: CSAGLAGGPYEQYF
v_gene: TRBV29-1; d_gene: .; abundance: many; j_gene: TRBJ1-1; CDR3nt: TGCAGCGCAGCAAGCACAGCCGAGGGCACTGAAGCTTTCTTT; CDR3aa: CSAASTAEGTEAFF
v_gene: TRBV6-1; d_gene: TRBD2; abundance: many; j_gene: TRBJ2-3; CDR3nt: TGTGCCAGCAGTGAAGCAAGAGGGAGGGCCGTGACGCAGTATTTT; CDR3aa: CASSEARGRAVTQYF